The clone carrying this T cell receptor (beta chain) was seen at least ten times. Its specificity is unknown. Regions amplified from RNA transcripts were the TCR beta CDR3 regions. During a first-round RT-PCR of the TCR CDR3, the HTBI primer set was used. TCRdb used MiXCR to reprocess the multiplex PCR reads, holding one entry per CDR3 protein. The top ten clones hold 18% of a sample with around 560,000 distinct CDR3 sequences, 16% of them seen once. In germline, CDR1 is DFQATT, CDR2 SNEGSKA (reference sequence). The CDR3 has 14 residues. The V gene end was trimmed by 5 bases and the J gene end by 0 bases; junction bases not matched to a gene: 4. The sample is drawn from a study of T cells in Graves' hyperthyroidism and ophthalmopathy. Study details: Peripheral blood sampling occurred at initial diagnosis, before any treatment.

Findings and limits, study-wide: Ophthalmopathy was model-predicted a median about 6 months pre-onset. Researchers found most expanded thyroid clonotypes above 0.001 in blood as well.

Sequencing was carried out using blood. The chain has TRBV20-1 and TRBJ2-7; 10 bases are a match to TRBD2. This sequence was found in a woman aged 18-29 years with Graves' hyperthyroidism. CDR3 sequence: CSARTSGNSYEQYF. The CDR3 nucleotides read TGCAGTGCTCGGACTAGCGGAAACTCCTACGAGCAGTACTTC.